This T cell receptor (beta chain) derives from a study of T cells after yellow fever vaccination. Study information: Preparation used SMART-Seq v4 Ultra Low Input for the low-cell-number fractions.

The CDR3 length is 14 residues. V gave up 3 bases and J gave up 6 bases, with 15 bases separating them. Germline lookup yields CDR1 SGHKS and CDR2 YYEKEE (reference sequence). By 5'RACE template switching, TCR cDNA was produced, with a universal primer site and UMIs added in the process. From the 5' RACE reads, TCRdb called clonotypes with MiXCR, one entry per CDR3 protein. This sample has hundreds of thousands of distinct CDR3 sequences, with under 14% found just once. In this sample, this clonotype turned up a few times. Its antigen is not known. The study, taken as a whole, reports: Sorted repertoires could include abundant contaminating clonotypes from bulk cells. Reappearance after the booster was observed for most primary-vaccination clones (roughly 97% CD4, over 70% CD8).

Specimen: PBMCs, collected on the day of the first yellow fever vaccination. The sequence was collected from a man younger than 30 who received the YFV17D yellow fever vaccine. This chain joins TRBV5-5 and TRBJ1-1; D gene uncertain. The CDR3 coding sequence is TGTGCCAGCAGCTGGGATCAAGGGAGGGCTGAAGCTTTCTTT. This gives the protein CASSWDQGRAEAFF.